One T cell receptor (beta chain) is described in this entry. Its target is unknown. Germline V gene lookup returns CDR1 MDHEN and CDR2 SYDVKM. The CDR3 runs 11 residues. Deletions cut 2 bases from V and 10 bases from J, with 8 bases between. The donor population consisted of healthy HIV-negative adults with no recent acute infections or vaccinations. The data originate from a study of shared clonotypes between healthy human individuals. At the level of the study: Per donor, CD8 memory used one plate, CD8 naive used two, CD4 memory used three and CD4 naive used three.

The assay was immunoSEQ multiplex PCR, and TCRdb's table has in-frame clones only and misses some. The top ten clones hold 0.5% to 0.65% of a sample with over a million clones, roughly 74% of them seen once. Study results and limitations: Sequencing depth was expected to influence donor clonotype sharing.

The source is a man aged 18 to 30 in good health. Some clones in this sample may be carry-over from other donors' samples. Material for sequencing was memory CD4+ T cells from PBMCs. Subset specified: CD45RA-negative fraction. The chain employs TRBV28 and TRBJ1-1, with D hard to call. The CDR3 sequence: CASSLARVAFF. DNA of the CDR3: TGTGCCAGCAGTTTAGCCCGGGTAGCTTTCTTT.